These T cell receptor beta chains were read from a single sample in a study of blood T cell repertoires in COVID-19. Assay used: immunoSEQ multiplex PCR; TCRdb lists only in-frame clones, some missing. The repertoire has some 200,000 clones, around 80% of them found once; the top ten carry approximately 12%. Sequencing was carried out using peripheral blood. These receptors came from a middle-aged woman with acute or convalescent COVID-19. The CDR3 runs from the conserved cysteine through the conserved F or W. D genes are given only for firm matches. Clone size, where shown, is once, few, many, or a class for clones that have expanded.

D: TRBD2
J: TRBJ2-2
size: few
V: TRBV3-1/TRBV3-2
DNA: TGTGCCAGCAGCCAAGTAGGACTAGCGGCGAACACCGGGGAGCTGTTTTTT
CDR3: CASSQVGLAANTGELFF

D: NA
J: TRBJ2-1
size: NA
V: TRBV29-1
DNA: TGCAGCGTGGGCGGCAGCTCCTACAATGAGCAGTTCTTC
CDR3: CSVGGSSYNEQFF

D: NA
J: TRBJ1-2
size: NA
V: TRBV9
DNA: TGTGCCAGCAGCTCCGCGGAGGTAGCTAACTATGGCTACACCTTC
CDR3: CASSSAEVANYGYTF

D: NA
J: TRBJ2-7
size: NA
V: TRBV19
DNA: TGTGCCAGTAGTATAGTTGTGCAGGGCACCTACGAGCAGTACTTC
CDR3: CASSIVVQGTYEQYF

D: NA
J: TRBJ1-1
size: once
V: TRBV30
DNA: TGTGCCTGGAGTGACAGGGTCACTGAAGCTTTCTTT
CDR3: CAWSDRVTEAFF

D: NA
J: TRBJ2-1
size: NA
V: TRBV18
DNA: TGTGCCAGCTCCCCTGGTCAGGGCTACTACAATGAGCAGTTCTTC
CDR3: CASSPGQGYYNEQFF

D: TRBD1
J: TRBJ1-1
size: NA
V: TRBV5-8
DNA: TGTGCCAGCAGCCCTCACCGGGGGACAGGGGTGAACACTGAAGCTTTCTTT
CDR3: CASSPHRGTGVNTEAFF

D: NA
J: TRBJ2-2
size: NA
V: TRBV5-1
DNA: TGCGCCAGCACTTGGAGGGGCCCAGGGACCACCGGGGAGCTGTTTTTT
CDR3: CASTWRGPGTTGELFF

D: NA
J: TRBJ2-4
size: NA
V: TRBV2
DNA: TGTGCCAGCAGCGTGGACACCTCTCCCATTCAGTACTTC
CDR3: CASSVDTSPIQYF

D: NA
J: TRBJ1-1
size: NA
V: TRBV3-1/TRBV3-2
DNA: TGTGCCAGCAGCCAAGACTTGAACACTGAAGCTTTCTTT
CDR3: CASSQDLNTEAFF

D: NA
J: TRBJ2-3
size: NA
V: TRBV19
DNA: TGTGCCAGTAGTATAAGCATGACAGATACGCAGTATTTT
CDR3: CASSISMTDTQYF

D: NA
J: TRBJ1-2
size: NA
V: TRBV12-5
DNA: TGTGCTAGTGGTTTGGGCAGGGTCTATGGCTACACCTTC
CDR3: CASGLGRVYGYTF

D: TRBD2
J: TRBJ2-3
size: few
V: TRBV2
DNA: TGTGCCAGCAGGACCGGGACTAGCGGACACACAGATACGCAGTATTTT
CDR3: CASRTGTSGHTDTQYF

D: NA
J: TRBJ1-5
size: NA
V: TRBV19
DNA: TGTGCCAGTACCCCCTCCGGAGGGTCAGCCCAGCATTTT
CDR3: CASTPSGGSAQHF

D: NA
J: TRBJ2-7
size: few
V: TRBV6-5
DNA: TGTGCCAGCAGTTACTCTCTTCAGGCTGTCCCAGACGAGCAGTACTTC
CDR3: CASSYSLQAVPDEQYF

D: NA
J: TRBJ2-3
size: few
V: TRBV19
DNA: TGTGCCAGTAGTATAGGGTCGTGGGGCGGGAACACAGATACGCAGTATTTT
CDR3: CASSIGSWGGNTDTQYF

D: NA
J: TRBJ1-4
size: NA
V: TRBV2
DNA: TGTGCCAGCAGTGAACGCAGGGGTAACGGTGAAAAACTGTTTTTT
CDR3: CASSERRGNGEKLFF

D: NA
J: TRBJ1-2
size: few
V: TRBV19
DNA: TGTGCCAGTAGTTCGCAAGGGGTCGCAGGACCTATCTATGGCTACACCTTC
CDR3: CASSSQGVAGPIYGYTF

D: TRBD1
J: TRBJ1-1
size: NA
V: TRBV6-2/TRBV6-3
DNA: TGTGCCAGCAGTTACCTCGCCGGACAGGGAATGAACACTGAAGCTTTCTTT
CDR3: CASSYLAGQGMNTEAFF

D: TRBD1
J: TRBJ1-1
size: NA
V: TRBV6-5
DNA: TGTGCCAGCAAGACAGGGGCCTCCACTGAAGCTTTCTTT
CDR3: CASKTGASTEAFF

D: TRBD1
J: TRBJ2-3
size: NA
V: TRBV6-5
DNA: TGTGCCAGCAGTTTTGGACAGGGGAACACAGATACGCAGTATTTT
CDR3: CASSFGQGNTDTQYF

D: NA
J: TRBJ2-1
size: NA
V: TRBV7-8
DNA: TGTGCCAGCAGCCTCTCGAGGGGGGAGCAGTTCTTC
CDR3: CASSLSRGEQFF

D: NA
J: TRBJ1-1
size: NA
V: TRBV7-2
DNA: TGTGCCAGCAGTTTCAGTGTGAACACTGAAGCTTTCTTT
CDR3: CASSFSVNTEAFF

D: TRBD2
J: TRBJ2-3
size: NA
V: TRBV15
DNA: TGTGCCACCAGCCCCTGGACTAGCGGGGCGACAGATACGCAGTATTTT
CDR3: CATSPWTSGATDTQYF

D: TRBD2
J: TRBJ2-1
size: NA
V: TRBV9
DNA: TGTGCCAGCAGTGAATCCGGGACTAGCGCGTCTTTCCACAATGAGCAGTTCTTC
CDR3: CASSESGTSASFHNEQFF

D: TRBD1
J: TRBJ1-3
size: NA
V: TRBV7-9
DNA: TGTGCCAGCAGCTTAGCACAGGGGAGGACTGGAAACACCATATATTTT
CDR3: CASSLAQGRTGNTIYF

D: TRBD1
J: TRBJ2-5
size: NA
V: TRBV14
DNA: TGTGCCAGCAGCCAGCAGGGGGCGCCTTGGCAAGAGACCCAGTACTTC
CDR3: CASSQQGAPWQETQYF

D: TRBD1
J: TRBJ2-7
size: NA
V: TRBV27
DNA: TGTGCCAGCAGTCCGGTTACAGGGGAATTTTACGAGCAGTACTTC
CDR3: CASSPVTGEFYEQYF

D: TRBD2
J: TRBJ2-1
size: once
V: TRBV4-2
DNA: TGTGCCAGCAGCCAAGAGCGGGGGGGCCGCGGTGAGCAGTTCTTC
CDR3: CASSQERGGRGEQFF

D: TRBD2
J: TRBJ2-1
size: once
V: TRBV24-1
DNA: TGTGCCACCAGTGACTACCGAGCGGGAGGTTACAATGAGCAGTTCTTC
CDR3: CATSDYRAGGYNEQFF

D: NA
J: TRBJ2-1
size: NA
V: TRBV7-9
DNA: TGTGCCAGCAGCTTAGGAAAGAGCGATGAGCAGTTCTTC
CDR3: CASSLGKSDEQFF

D: TRBD2
J: TRBJ2-1
size: NA
V: TRBV6-5
DNA: TGTGCCAGCAGTTACAGGGGACTAGCGGAAGACAATGAGCAGTTCTTC
CDR3: CASSYRGLAEDNEQFF

D: NA
J: TRBJ2-4
size: NA
V: TRBV19
DNA: TGTGCCAGTAGTGTTGGAGGAGTAGCCAAAAACATTCAGTACTTC
CDR3: CASSVGGVAKNIQYF

D: NA
J: TRBJ1-2
size: NA
V: TRBV27
DNA: TGTGCCAGCAGCCCAAAGACAGTCGAGAAGGGCTACACCTTC
CDR3: CASSPKTVEKGYTF

D: NA
J: TRBJ2-7
size: NA
V: TRBV7-2
DNA: TGTGCCAGCAGCTCATCTCGACTAGCCTACGAGCAGTACTTC
CDR3: CASSSSRLAYEQYF

D: NA
J: TRBJ1-2
size: NA
V: TRBV7-2
DNA: TGTGCCAGCAGTTTCAACAGGGACGGCTATGGCTACACCTTC
CDR3: CASSFNRDGYGYTF

D: NA
J: TRBJ1-5
size: NA
V: TRBV10-3
DNA: TGTGCCATCAGTGAGTCCTACAGTGGATATCAGCCCCAGCATTTT
CDR3: CAISESYSGYQPQHF

D: TRBD2
J: TRBJ2-1
size: NA
V: TRBV19
DNA: TGTGCCAGTAGTTCTATGACTAGCGGGGCCTACAATGAGCAGTTCTTC
CDR3: CASSSMTSGAYNEQFF

D: NA
J: TRBJ2-2
size: NA
V: TRBV20-1
DNA: TGCAGTGCTAGTAACTTTCCACTCGGGGAGCTGTTTTTT
CDR3: CSASNFPLGELFF

D: NA
J: TRBJ1-3
size: NA
V: TRBV5-1
DNA: TGCGCCAGCAGCTTGGGGCAGGGGCCTGGAAACACCATATATTTT
CDR3: CASSLGQGPGNTIYF

D: TRBD2
J: TRBJ2-7
size: NA
V: TRBV6-5
DNA: TGTGCCACCAGTTCGAGTCTAGCGGGCCCCTACGAGCAGTACTTC
CDR3: CATSSSLAGPYEQYF

D: NA
J: TRBJ2-2
size: once
V: TRBV29-1
DNA: TGCAGCACCGAGACAGGCACCGGGGAGCTGTTTTTT
CDR3: CSTETGTGELFF

D: NA
J: TRBJ1-6
size: NA
V: TRBV7-8
DNA: TGTGCCAGCAGCTTAGGGCGGGAATCACCCCTCCACTTT
CDR3: CASSLGRESPLHF

D: NA
J: TRBJ1-2
size: NA
V: TRBV5-6
DNA: TGTGCCAGCAGTACCTTGGCCGCTGGCTATGGCTACACCTTC
CDR3: CASSTLAAGYGYTF

D: NA
J: TRBJ1-6
size: once
V: TRBV28
DNA: TGTGCCAGCAGTTTAACAGCTTATAATTCACCCCTCCACTTT
CDR3: CASSLTAYNSPLHF

D: NA
J: TRBJ2-7
size: NA
V: TRBV27
DNA: TGTGCCAGCGGCCTTGGGGCAGACGAGCAGTACTTC
CDR3: CASGLGADEQYF

D: NA
J: TRBJ1-1
size: NA
V: TRBV4-1
DNA: TGCGCCAGCAGCCAAGAAACGCAGGGGAACACTGAAGCTTTCTTT
CDR3: CASSQETQGNTEAFF

D: NA
J: TRBJ1-2
size: NA
V: TRBV19
DNA: TGTGCCAGTAGTCTGGGGAGCAAAAACTATGGCTACACCTTC
CDR3: CASSLGSKNYGYTF

D: TRBD1
J: TRBJ1-1
size: few
V: TRBV6-5
DNA: TGTGCCAGCAGTTTCGAACAGGGGGGTAGAGCTTTCTTT
CDR3: CASSFEQGGRAFF

D: TRBD1
J: TRBJ2-1
size: NA
V: TRBV19
DNA: TGTGCCAGTAGTCCCGACCTTTGGCAGGGGGCTAAAAATGAGCAGTTCTTC
CDR3: CASSPDLWQGAKNEQFF

D: TRBD1
J: TRBJ2-4
size: NA
V: TRBV7-9
DNA: TGTGCCAGCAGCTTAGGGGGACAGGGGGCCAAAAACATTCAGTACTTC
CDR3: CASSLGGQGAKNIQYF

D: TRBD1
J: TRBJ1-4
size: NA
V: TRBV7-2
DNA: TGTGCCAGCAGCTCCCGACAGGGAGTTGCTAATGAAAAACTGTTTTTT
CDR3: CASSSRQGVANEKLFF

D: TRBD2
J: TRBJ2-3
size: NA
V: TRBV5-4
DNA: TGTGCCAGCAGCAACGAGCTAGCGGGCCTATTTACAGATACGCAGTATTTT
CDR3: CASSNELAGLFTDTQYF

D: NA
J: TRBJ2-1
size: once
V: TRBV29-1
DNA: TGCAGCGTTGAACCCGCCGGGTACAATGAGCAGTTCTTC
CDR3: CSVEPAGYNEQFF

D: NA
J: TRBJ2-3
size: NA
V: TRBV9
DNA: TGTGCCAGCAGCGTAGTATCAGGTTTCACAGATACGCAGTATTTT
CDR3: CASSVVSGFTDTQYF

D: NA
J: TRBJ2-2
size: NA
V: TRBV12-5
DNA: TGTGCTAGTGGTTGGGCTTCCGGGGAGCTGTTTTTT
CDR3: CASGWASGELFF

D: NA
J: TRBJ1-2
size: few
V: TRBV20-1
DNA: TGCAGTGCTAGTGGGCTTAACTATGGCTACACCTTC
CDR3: CSASGLNYGYTF

D: TRBD2
J: TRBJ2-1
size: NA
V: TRBV7-9
DNA: TGTGCCAGCAGCTTAGTGGCGGGAGTGGGCAATGAGCAGTTCTTC
CDR3: CASSLVAGVGNEQFF

D: TRBD1
J: TRBJ2-3
size: NA
V: TRBV24-1
DNA: TGTGCCACCAGTGATCGGACAGGGATCGTCAAGTGGAACACAGATACGCAGTATTTT
CDR3: CATSDRTGIVKWNTDTQYF